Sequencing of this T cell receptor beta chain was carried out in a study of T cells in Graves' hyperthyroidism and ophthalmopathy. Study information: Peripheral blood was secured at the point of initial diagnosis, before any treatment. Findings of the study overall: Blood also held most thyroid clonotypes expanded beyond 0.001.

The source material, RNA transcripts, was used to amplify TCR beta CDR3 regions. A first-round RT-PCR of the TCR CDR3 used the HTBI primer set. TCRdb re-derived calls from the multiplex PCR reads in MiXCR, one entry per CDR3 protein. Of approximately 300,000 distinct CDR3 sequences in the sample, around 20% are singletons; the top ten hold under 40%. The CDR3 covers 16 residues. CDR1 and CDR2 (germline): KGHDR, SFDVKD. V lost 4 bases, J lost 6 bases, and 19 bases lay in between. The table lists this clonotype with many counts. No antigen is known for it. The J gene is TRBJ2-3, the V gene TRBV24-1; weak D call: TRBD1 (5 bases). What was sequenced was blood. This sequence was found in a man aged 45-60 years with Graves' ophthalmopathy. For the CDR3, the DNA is TGTGCCACCAGTGACCTGGACAACTCAACTCCTGATACGCAGTATTTT. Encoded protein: CATSDLDNSTPDTQYF.